One sample yielded the 20 T cell receptor beta chains listed below, sequenced in a study of T-cell memory formation after mild COVID-19. TCRdb recomputed calls from the 5' RACE reads with MiXCR, one row per CDR3 protein. The data contain more than 150,000 distinct CDR3 sequences, 20% to 25% of them seen just once; the ten biggest clones take up 23%. The sample was PBMCs or a T cell subset sorted from them (not recorded which). The receptors stem from an adult woman who had mild COVID-19 (a few samples of this study predate the infection). Cell type and time point are not known.

This clonotype was seen more than once but under ten times. V and J are TRBV20-1 and TRBJ2-1; D not certain. Per germline, CDR1 DFQATT and CDR2 SNEGSKA (reference sequence). Trimming shortened V by 0 bases and J by 6 bases, and 15 bases separated the two germline ends. The CDR3 spans 15 residues. The CDR3 nucleotides read TGCAGTGCTAGAGATCCCCTAGGAGAATTCAATGAGCAGTTCTTC. This gives the protein CSARDPLGEFNEQFF.

This clonotype appeared a few times. This chain joins TRBV27 and TRBJ2-1, with D possibly being TRBD1 (6 bases). The CDR3 is 14 amino acids. The V and J ends lost 3 bases and 5 bases respectively, with 11 bases between them. In germline, CDR1 is MNHEY, CDR2 SMNVEV (reference sequence). DNA of the CDR3: TGTGCCAGCAGTTTCGGGGACAAGGACAATGAGCAGTTCTTC. Protein sequence: CASSFGDKDNEQFF.

In this sample, this clonotype turned up a few times. The rearrangement links TRBV11-3 to TRBJ1-1; no reliable D call. V was clipped by 4 bases and J by 4 bases, with 19 bases between them. Germline V CDR1 and CDR2: SGHNT, YENEEA. The CDR3 runs to 16 residues. The CDR3 DNA follows: TGTGCCAGCAGCTCGCGTTATGGGCCCCGCCGCACTGAAGCTTTCTTT. This gives the protein CASSSRYGPRRTEAFF.

The chain couples TRBV7-8 to TRBJ1-5; D gene ambiguous. In germline, CDR1 is SGHVS, CDR2 FQNEAQ. The CDR3 sequence is 14 residues long. V was clipped by 7 bases and J by 3 bases, with 13 bases between them. The CDR3 nucleotides are TGTGCCAGCACAATCTTAGGCTTCAATCAGCCCCAGCATTTT. Residues: CASTILGFNQPQHF.

The table lists this clonotype with a few counts. The rearrangement uses TRBV10-3 and TRBJ2-1; possibly TRBD2 for D (5 bases). This CDR3 spans 17 amino acids. The germline V gene encodes CDR1 ENHRY and CDR2 SYGVKD. V was trimmed by 0 bases and J by 1 base, leaving 13 bases between them. In DNA, the CDR3 is TGTGCCATCAGTGAGTCGAGGCCTAGCCTTTCCTACAATGAGCAGTTCTTC. It specifies CAISESRPSLSYNEQFF.

The chain recombines TRBV12-3 or TRBV12-4 with TRBJ2-1, with 11 nucleotides matching TRBD2. The V gene end was trimmed by 8 bases and the J gene end by 9 bases; junction bases not matched to a gene: 12. There are 15 residues in the CDR3. The CDR3 region is CASVLLAGVPGEQFF. Written as DNA, the CDR3 is TGTGCCAGCGTCCTACTAGCGGGAGTCCCCGGTGAGCAGTTCTTC.

This clonotype was seen ten or more times. The gene calls are TRBV14 and TRBJ2-1; 7 bases fit TRBD1. This CDR3 has 15 amino acids. V gave up 4 bases and J gave up 2 bases; unmatched junction bases: 5. Looked up from germline, CDR1 is SGHDN and CDR2 is FVKESK. CDR3 sequence reads: CASSLGQSTYNEQFF. The CDR3 DNA sequence: TGTGCCAGCAGCCTGGGACAGAGTACCTACAATGAGCAGTTCTTC.

This chain joins TRBV7-8 and TRBJ1-2; tentatively, D is TRBD1 (6 bases). This CDR3 has 15 residues. Germline loops: CDR1 SGHVS, CDR2 FQNEAQ. Trimming shortened V by 6 bases and J by 8 bases, and 22 bases separated the two germline ends. The CDR3 loop is CASRPPHREDGGYTF. CDR3 coding DNA: TGTGCCAGCAGACCACCCCACAGGGAAGATGGAGGCTACACCTTC.

The chain links TRBV7-2 to TRBJ2-1; either TRBD1 or TRBD2 may supply D (6 bases each). Germline loops: CDR1 SGHTA, CDR2 FQGNSA. CDR3 length: 16 residues. V was trimmed by 4 bases and J by 1 base, leaving 14 bases between them. The CDR3 DNA reads TGTGCCAGCAGCTCGTACGGGGGCGCATCCTACAATGAGCAGTTCTTC. It specifies CASSSYGGASYNEQFF.

In its sample, this clonotype was seen a few times. The chain uses TRBV5-1 and TRBJ2-3; D uncertain. V dropped 6 bases and J dropped 4 bases, with 9 bases sitting between them. CDR1 is SGHRS, CDR2 YFSETQ, per germline. The CDR3 has 12 amino acids. The CDR3 bases are TGCGCCAGCACTTCTTACCCAGATACGCAGTATTTT. Translation: CASTSYPDTQYF.

A few counts support this clonotype. V and J are TRBV4-3 and TRBJ1-2; D perhaps matches TRBD1 (5 bases). Germline loops: CDR1 LGHNA, CDR2 YSLEER. The V gene lost 3 bases and the J gene lost 4 bases, with 15 bases spanning the gap. There are 15 residues in the CDR3. CDR3 bases: TGCGCCAGCAGCCAGGTCGCCGTCGGGGGCTATGGCTACACCTTC. Translation: CASSQVAVGGYGYTF.

This clonotype occurred a few times. The gene calls are TRBV24-1 and TRBJ1-1, with D hard to call. The CDR3 runs 15 residues. The germline V gene has CDR1 KGHDR and CDR2 SFDVKD. Deletions cut 2 bases from V and 1 base from J, with 10 bases between. The CDR3 region is CATSDSGKGNTEAFF. The CDR3 DNA follows: TGTGCCACCAGTGATTCGGGAAAGGGGAACACTGAAGCTTTCTTT.

This rearrangement joins TRBV5-6 to TRBJ1-1; D remains unclear. This CDR3 has 14 residues. V lost 0 bases and J lost 7, with 13 bases in between. Germline lookup yields CDR1 SGHDT and CDR2 YYEEEE. For the CDR3, the DNA is TGTGCCAGCAGCTTGGATTGGAGGGCGAGTGAAGCTTTCTTT. Translating it yields CASSLDWRASEAFF.

This clonotype was counted between two and nine times. The rearrangement links TRBV29-1 to TRBJ2-5; 8 positions match TRBD2. Germline CDR1 reads SQVTM; CDR2 reads ANQGSEA. The trim removed 7 bases at V and 5 bases at J, leaving 15 bases unmatched. The CDR3 length is 15 residues. CDR3 sequence (DNA): TGCAGCGCCGAAGGGCTAGCGGGCCAAGGGGAGACCCAGTACTTC. It yields the protein CSAEGLAGQGETQYF.

V gene TRBV7-9 combines with J gene TRBJ1-1; TRBD1 matches 9 bases. With V trimmed by 5 bases and J by 5 bases, 6 bases remained unmatched. Germline assignment: CDR1 SEHNR and CDR2 FQNEAQ (reference sequence). CDR3 length: 14 amino acids. The CDR3, as DNA: TGTGCCAGCAGCCCTTACAGGGGGCTGACTGAAGCTTTCTTT. It codes for CASSPYRGLTEAFF.

This sequence joins TRBV27 and TRBJ2-2; D is possibly TRBD2 (6 bases). Germline V gives CDR1 MNHEY, CDR2 SMNVEV (reference sequence). The V end lost 5 bases, the J end lost 4 bases, and 14 bases lay between the germline ends. CDR3 length: 15 residues. The CDR3 sequence is CASSKRLGVTGELFF. In nucleotides, the CDR3 is TGTGCCAGCAGTAAGCGACTAGGGGTCACCGGGGAGCTGTTTTTT.

This chain uses TRBV7-9 with TRBJ2-7, with TRBD2 identical over 8 bases. From germline, CDR1 is SEHNR and CDR2 FQNEAQ (reference sequence). V shed 3 bases and J 6 bases; nucleotides not matched to a gene: 13. The CDR3 spans 16 residues. CDR3 nucleotide sequence: TGTGCCAGCAGCTTCTCCTCCGGGACTAGTCTCTCCGAGCAGTACTTC. Translated, it gives CASSFSSGTSLSEQYF.

V and J are TRBV7-9 and TRBJ2-7; D is possibly TRBD1 or TRBD2 (5 bases each). The CDR3 loop spans 16 amino acids. CDR1 and CDR2 from the germline V gene are SEHNR and FQNEAQ (reference sequence). Trimming cost V 0 bases and J 2 bases, with 14 bases left between them. The chain's CDR3 is CASSLAMGPSAYEQYF. CDR3 bases: TGTGCCAGCAGCTTAGCGATGGGACCCAGCGCCTACGAGCAGTACTTC. The whole variable domain, remainder taken from reference TRBV7-9 and TRBJ2-7, is DTGVSQNPRHKITKRGQNVTFRCDPISEHNRLYWYRQTLGQGPEFLTYFQNEAQLEKSRLLSDRFSAERPKGSFSTLEIQRTEQGDSAMYLCASSLAMGPSAYEQYFGPGTRLTVT.

V usage is TRBV6-5 and J usage is TRBJ1-2; 7 bases are a match to TRBD1. The CDR3 sequence is 14 residues long. Germline CDR1 reads MNHEY; CDR2 reads SVGAGI. Trimming cost V 4 bases and J 4 bases; bases outside gene matches: 6. As DNA, the CDR3 is TGTGCCAGCAGTTTATCGACAGGGATCTATGGCTACACCTTC. It codes for CASSLSTGIYGYTF.

The chain has TRBV5-5 and TRBJ2-7; D gene ambiguous. The V end lost 4 bases, the J end lost 2 bases, and 10 bases lay between the germline ends. CDR3 length equals 13 residues. In germline, CDR1 is SGHKS, CDR2 YYEKEE (reference sequence). The CDR3 coding sequence is TGTGCCAGCAGCGAGAGTCCTACCTACGAGCAGTACTTC. This gives the protein CASSESPTYEQYF.